These 14 T cell receptor beta chains came from one sample sequenced in a study of blood T cell repertoires in COVID-19 (dated by TCRdb to about 2020). Receptor amplification or capture employed the immunoSEQ multiplex PCR assay. TCRdb limited this immuneACCESS table to in-frame rearrangements with V and J called. A share of clones is missing; checked studies link under half to unresolved V genes, and the rest is unexplained. Within this sample are approximately 170,000 clones, with 84% of them counted one time only. Of the sample, approximately 12% falls within the top ten clones. The source material was PBMCs or T cells enriched from blood (not recorded which). The source is a man in his forties or fifties who had recovered from COVID-19.

The CDR3 nucleotides are TGTGCCAGCACCGGGACAGGGGGGAACACCGGGGAGCTGTTTTTT. This sequence encodes CASTGTGGNTGELFF. V is TRBV25-1 and J is TRBJ2-2; TRBD1 aligns across 11 bases. The length of the CDR3 is 15 residues. The germline CDR1 and CDR2 sequences are MGHDK and SYGVNS. The trim removed 7 bases at V and 1 base at J, leaving 2 bases unmatched.

This chain connects TRBV6-5 to TRBJ2-5; 14 bases line up with TRBD2. The CDR3 has 13 residues. Germline assignment: CDR1 MNHEY and CDR2 SVGAGI. Trimming at V came to 9 bases and at J to 5 bases, leaving 2 bases not matched to a gene. The CDR3, as DNA: TGTGCCAGTCGACTAGCGGGGGGGGAGACCCAGTACTTC. It yields the protein CASRLAGGETQYF.

The genes are TRBV7-2 and TRBJ2-2; the match to TRBD2 covers 8 bases. J lost 7 bases, V lost 4 bases, and 8 bases had no gene match. The CDR3 length is 15 residues. The V gene's germline CDR1 is SGHTA and CDR2 FQGNSA. The CDR3 nucleotides are TGTGCCAGCAGCTCGGCGGGGGGTTCCGTCGGGGAGCTGTTTTTT. Residues: CASSSAGGSVGELFF.

V is TRBV6-5 and J is TRBJ1-6, with 10 positions matching TRBD1. The V segment lost 8 bases and the J segment 11 bases; nucleotides outside the gene matches: 9. The CDR3 totals 14 residues. Looked up from germline, CDR1 is MNHEY and CDR2 is SVGAGI. CDR3 DNA: TGTGCCAGCGTTTTTCCGGGGACAGGGGCACCCCTCCACTTT. This translates into CASVFPGTGAPLHF.

This clone was counted between two and nine times. The chain is built from TRBV2 and TRBJ1-5; D remains unclear. Per the germline V gene, CDR1 is SNHLY and CDR2 is FYNNEI. CDR3 length equals 13 residues. Trimming removed 6 bases from V and 2 bases from J, with 8 bases in between. CDR3 sequence reads: CASRRFGNQPQHF. The CDR3 coding sequence is TGTGCCAGCAGGCGGTTCGGCAATCAGCCCCAGCATTTT.

This rearrangement joins TRBV2 to TRBJ1-4; possible D gene TRBD1, 5 bases. Deletions cut 9 bases from V and 3 bases from J, with 8 bases between. This CDR3 spans 12 amino acids. Germline loops: CDR1 SNHLY, CDR2 FYNNEI. The chain's CDR3 is CASGASNEKLFF. CDR3 DNA sequence: TGTGCCAGTGGGGCGTCTAATGAAAAACTGTTTTTT.

Only one count was recorded for this clone. The V gene is TRBV27, the J gene TRBJ1-2; 12 nucleotides align to TRBD1. The CDR3 has 15 residues. Trimming cost V 5 bases and J 8 bases; bases outside gene matches: 9. Looked up from germline, CDR1 is MNHEY and CDR2 is SMNVEV (reference sequence). CDR3 DNA: TGTGCCAGCAGTCGGGGACAGGGGGCGTATGGGGGCTACACCTTC. This gives the protein CASSRGQGAYGGYTF.

The V call is TRBV7-2, the J call TRBJ1-4; 9 nucleotides match TRBD1. The CDR3 runs to 15 residues. Germline lookup yields CDR1 SGHTA and CDR2 FQGNSA. With V trimmed by 1 base and J by 7 bases, 4 bases remained unmatched. Here the CDR3 reads CASSLGGTGTEKLFF. In DNA, the CDR3 is TGTGCCAGCAGCTTAGGCGGGACAGGGACTGAAAAACTGTTTTTT. Drawing the rest from reference TRBV7-2 and TRBJ1-4, the complete variable domain is GAGVSQSPSNKVTEKGKDVELRCDPISGHTALYWYRQSLGQGLEFLIYFQGNSAPDKSGLPSDRFSAERTGGSVSTLTIQRTQQEDSAVYLCASSLGGTGTEKLFFGSGTQLSVL.

V and J are TRBV18 and TRBJ2-7; D is perhaps TRBD1 (6 bases). V was cut by 5 bases and J by 1 base, with 15 bases left in between. The germline V gene has CDR1 KGHSH and CDR2 LQKENI. The CDR3 has 15 amino acids. This CDR3 is CASSIQGSPSYEQYF. The DNA for the CDR3 is TGTGCCAGCTCAATTCAGGGGTCCCCTTCCTACGAGCAGTACTTC.

V usage is TRBV30 and J usage is TRBJ1-2, with D tentatively TRBD1 (5 bases). V was clipped by 1 base and J by 2 bases, with 14 bases between them. Germline V gene sequence: CDR1 GTSNPN, CDR2 SVGIG (reference sequence). The CDR3 runs to 15 residues. CDR3 sequence: CAWSDLGGGNYGYTF. In DNA, the CDR3 is TGTGCCTGGAGTGACCTGGGGGGAGGGAACTATGGCTACACCTTC.

V is TRBV5-1 and J is TRBJ1-2; 8 bases are shared with TRBD1. The CDR3 extends over 14 amino acids. Germline assignment: CDR1 SGHRS and CDR2 YFSETQ. V dropped 4 bases and J dropped 8; count of bases not matched to a gene: 10. As DNA, the CDR3 is TGCGCCAGCAGCCAAAGGACAGGGTCGTCGGGCTACACCTTC. It is translated as CASSQRTGSSGYTF.

This chain joins TRBV5-1 and TRBJ2-1, with a tentative D call TRBD1 (6 bases). The CDR3 sequence is 15 residues long. Looked up from germline, CDR1 is SGHRS and CDR2 is YFSETQ. The V and J ends lost 3 bases and 2 bases respectively, with 12 bases between them. The CDR3 loop reads CASSSQGQTYNEQFF. The CDR3 DNA is TGCGCCAGCAGCTCCCAGGGGCAAACCTACAATGAGCAGTTCTTC.

The chain has TRBV3-1 (or the pseudogene TRBV3-2) and TRBJ2-7, with D possibly TRBD2 on 6 matching bases. V lost 0 bases and J lost 0, with 18 bases in between. CDR1 is LGHDT and CDR2 is YNNKEL in the germline V gene (reference sequence). CDR3 length: 18 residues. The CDR3 region has the DNA TGTGCCAGCAGCCAAGATGGTGGGGGGTCAACTGTCTCCTACGAGCAGTACTTC. Translation gives CASSQDGGGSTVSYEQYF.

The chain links TRBV5-8 to TRBJ1-4; 11 bases agree with TRBD1. Trimming cost V 4 bases and J 8 bases; bases outside gene matches: 7. This CDR3 is 15 amino acids long. Germline lookup yields CDR1 SGHTS and CDR2 YDEGEE. The CDR3 DNA is TGTGCCAGCAGCCCCGGGACAGGGGGAAGGGAAAAACTGTTTTTT. Its translation: CASSPGTGGREKLFF.